These T cell receptor beta chains were read from a single sample in a study of blood T cell repertoires in COVID-19. The repertoire was sequenced with immunoSEQ multiplex PCR; TCRdb's copy has only in-frame clones and lacks some. The table shows 130,000 to 150,000 clones, with roughly 89% occurring only once. Sample: PBMCs or T cells enriched from blood (not recorded which). These receptors all stem from a woman between 45 and 60 years old who had been exposed to COVID-19. CDR3s include the opening cysteine and the closing phenylalanine or tryptophan. The D gene is left open where the match is weak. The listing skips clone size in some rows; elsewhere it reads once, few, many or a size class.

CASSLSGDTQYF	TGCGCCAGCAGCTTAAGTGGCGATACGCAGTATTTT	-	TRBJ2-3	-	12	TRBV5-1
CASSHRRGLTLREQYF	TGTGCCAGCAGCCACCGACGGGGACTGACTCTACGGGAGCAGTACTTC	-	TRBJ2-7	-	16	TRBV7-2
CASSQARGGLGEQFF	TGTGCCAGCAGCCAAGCGCGGGGGGGCCTCGGGGAGCAGTTCTTC	-	TRBJ2-1	TRBD2	15	TRBV4-2
CASSQVAGGGTDTQYF	TGTGCCAGCAGCCAAGTGGCGGGAGGGGGCACAGATACGCAGTATTTT	-	TRBJ2-3	TRBD2	16	TRBV3-1/TRBV3-2
CASSPREGRGEKLFF	TGTGCCAGCAGCCCCCGGGAAGGACGGGGGGAAAAACTGTTTTTT	-	TRBJ1-4	-	15	TRBV11-2
CASSPGSNYGYTF	TGTGCCAGCAGCCCCGGGAGTAACTATGGCTACACCTTC	-	TRBJ1-2	-	13	TRBV7-2
CTTSGVNTEAFF	TGCACCACGTCGGGAGTGAACACTGAAGCTTTCTTT	-	TRBJ1-1	-	12	TRBV29-1
CASSMPSGQPSNQPQHF	TGTGCCAGCAGCATGCCCTCGGGACAGCCTAGCAATCAGCCCCAGCATTTT	-	TRBJ1-5	TRBD1	17	TRBV6-2/TRBV6-3
CASSRQGVETQYF	TGTGCCAGCAGCCGACAGGGGGTGGAGACCCAGTACTTC	-	TRBJ2-5	TRBD1	13	TRBV12-3/TRBV12-4
CASSDRGNEKLFF	TGTGCCAGCAGTGATAGGGGCAATGAAAAACTGTTTTTT	-	TRBJ1-4	-	13	TRBV6-1
CASSQGLTEGAQYF	TGTGCCAGCTCCCAAGGTTTGACTGAGGGGGCCCAGTACTTC	-	TRBJ2-5	-	14	TRBV18
CSASKGGRAHEQFF	TGCAGTGCTAGTAAAGGCGGGAGGGCCCATGAGCAGTTCTTC	-	TRBJ2-1	TRBD2	14	TRBV20-1
CASSLGGAVNYGYTF	TGTGCCAGCAGCTTAGGAGGTGCGGTTAACTATGGCTACACCTTC	-	TRBJ1-2	-	15	TRBV7-2
CASRPRGQGAGNTEAFF	TGTGCCAGTAGGCCGAGAGGACAGGGGGCGGGGAACACTGAAGCTTTCTTT	-	TRBJ1-1	TRBD1	17	TRBV19
CASSPPANEQFF	TGTGCCAGTAGCCCCCCTGCGAATGAGCAGTTCTTC	-	TRBJ2-1	-	12	TRBV19
CASSPLAGASSGNTIYF	TGTGCCAGCTCACCCCTTGCAGGGGCGAGCTCTGGAAACACCATATATTTT	-	TRBJ1-3	-	17	TRBV18
CASSLAGSGGVNEQFF	TGCGCCAGCAGCTTGGCCGGCAGCGGAGGGGTCAATGAGCAGTTCTTC	-	TRBJ2-1	-	16	TRBV5-1
CATSRGRYNEQFF	TGTGCCACCAGCAGAGGCCGGTACAATGAGCAGTTCTTC	-	TRBJ2-1	-	13	TRBV15
CSVGAGAYEQYF	TGCAGCGTTGGGGCAGGGGCCTACGAGCAGTACTTC	few	TRBJ2-7	-	12	TRBV29-1
CASSHLAGGIYEQYF	TGTGCCAGCAGCCACCTAGCGGGGGGGATCTACGAGCAGTACTTC	once	TRBJ2-7	TRBD2	15	TRBV3-1/TRBV3-2
CASSKTGGANTEAFF	TGTGCCAGCAGTAAGACAGGGGGCGCGAACACTGAAGCTTTCTTT	-	TRBJ1-1	TRBD1	15	TRBV6-5
CASSLNNEQFF	TGTGCCAGCAGCCTTAACAATGAGCAGTTCTTC	-	TRBJ2-1	-	11	TRBV11-3
CASSLVGTYNEQFF	TGTGCCAGCAGCTTAGTTGGGACATACAATGAGCAGTTCTTC	few	TRBJ2-1	-	14	TRBV7-9
CASSFEAGPTDTQYF	TGTGCCAGCAGTTTCGAAGCGGGACCCACAGATACGCAGTATTTT	-	TRBJ2-3	TRBD2	15	TRBV6-5
CASSSLAAGYNEQFF	TGTGCCAGCAGCTCGTTAGCGGCGGGCTACAATGAGCAGTTCTTC	-	TRBJ2-1	-	15	TRBV7-9
CASSTPGTGGYGYTF	TGTGCCAGCAGTACCCCCGGGACAGGGGGCTATGGCTACACCTTC	-	TRBJ1-2	TRBD1	15	TRBV25-1
CASSLFQGRTQYF	TGTGCCAGCAGCCTATTTCAGGGTCGTACGCAGTATTTT	-	TRBJ2-3	-	13	TRBV6-2/TRBV6-3
CASSPGIVAGGSYNEQFF	TGTGCCAGCAGCCCCGGCATAGTAGCGGGAGGGTCCTACAATGAGCAGTTCTTC	-	TRBJ2-1	TRBD2	18	TRBV7-2
CASSPPVRETQYF	TGTGCCAGCAGCCCCCCGGTCCGGGAGACCCAGTACTTC	-	TRBJ2-5	-	13	TRBV2
CASSPTRTGIVEQYF	TGTGCCAGCAGTCCCACCCGGACAGGGATCGTCGAGCAGTACTTC	-	TRBJ2-7	TRBD1	15	TRBV27
CASSLETGTAEAFF	TGTGCCAGCAGCTTAGAGACAGGGACCGCTGAAGCTTTCTTT	-	TRBJ1-1	TRBD1	14	TRBV7-9
CASKEWGEVDTQYF	TGTGCCAGCAAAGAGTGGGGCGAGGTAGATACGCAGTATTTT	-	TRBJ2-3	-	14	TRBV14
CASSHATGGPGEQYF	TGCGCCAGCAGCCATGCCACGGGAGGGCCAGGCGAGCAGTACTTC	few	TRBJ2-7	TRBD2	15	TRBV4-3
CASSQEYGTVGAEQYF	TGCGCCAGCAGCCAGGAGTACGGGACAGTTGGGGCCGAGCAGTACTTC	-	TRBJ2-7	TRBD1	16	TRBV4-3
CASSEISGEETQYF	TGTGCCAGCAGTGAAATTTCAGGGGAAGAGACCCAGTACTTC	-	TRBJ2-5	-	14	TRBV2
CATLMADTQYF	TGTGCCACCCTAATGGCAGATACGCAGTATTTT	-	TRBJ2-3	-	11	TRBV6-6
CASSPAGSGTKNIQYF	TGTGCCAGCAGCCCCGCTGGTAGCGGGACTAAAAACATTCAGTACTTC	-	TRBJ2-4	TRBD2	16	TRBV9
CASSQGPRTEAFF	TGTGCCAGCAGCCAGGGCCCGAGGACTGAAGCTTTCTTT	-	TRBJ1-1	-	13	TRBV9
CASRIAGGRGNEQFF	TGCGCCAGCAGGATAGCGGGAGGGCGAGGAAATGAGCAGTTCTTC	-	TRBJ2-1	TRBD2	15	TRBV10-2
CASTEGATGILTNEKLFF	TGTGCCAGCACCGAAGGGGCGACAGGAATATTAACTAATGAAAAACTGTTTTTT	-	TRBJ1-4	-	18	TRBV2
CASSLALAGRLGPYNEQFF	TGTGCCAGCAGCTTAGCACTAGCGGGGAGATTGGGCCCCTACAATGAGCAGTTCTTC	-	TRBJ2-1	TRBD2	19	TRBV11-2
CASSYSSRGQNYGYTF	TGTGCCAGCAGTTACTCGTCGAGGGGGCAAAACTATGGCTACACCTTC	few	TRBJ1-2	TRBD1	16	TRBV6-5
CASSPGQRGAVGGIQYF	TGTGCCAGCAGCCCCGGGCAACGGGGGGCCGTAGGGGGCATTCAGTACTTC	-	TRBJ2-4	-	17	TRBV4-2
CSVRQQIEAFF	TGCAGCGTACGACAGCAGATTGAAGCTTTCTTT	-	TRBJ1-1	-	11	TRBV29-1
CASSLMPSLNTEAFF	TGTGCCAGCAGCTTAATGCCTTCCCTAAACACTGAAGCTTTCTTT	-	TRBJ1-1	-	15	TRBV7-2
CASRDSGGADEQYF	TGTGCCAGCAGAGATAGCGGGGGGGCAGACGAGCAGTACTTC	-	TRBJ2-7	TRBD2	14	TRBV27
CASRSTGASEQYF	TGTGCCAGTCGATCAACAGGGGCTAGTGAGCAGTACTTC	-	TRBJ2-7	TRBD1	13	TRBV19
CASSTGTSGTYEQYF	TGTGCCAGCAGTACCGGGACTAGCGGGACATACGAGCAGTACTTC	-	TRBJ2-7	TRBD2	15	TRBV6-5
CASTSAGAEAFF	TGTGCCAGCACCTCGGCCGGGGCTGAAGCTTTCTTT	-	TRBJ1-1	-	12	TRBV28
CASSRSGTGGYEQYF	TGTGCCAGCAGCCGGTCCGGGACAGGGGGCTACGAGCAGTACTTC	once	TRBJ2-7	TRBD1	15	TRBV5-6